The rows below give T cell receptor beta chains drawn from one sample of a study of post-analysis software for immune sequencing data. TCRdb passed the PCR reads through MiXCR, listing each CDR3 protein once. This sample carries a few hundred thousand distinct CDR3 sequences, around a third of them seen once, and the ten largest clones take roughly 13%. The source material was blood. The receptors stem from a girl aged 10 to 17 with multiple sclerosis. Each CDR3 is given with its conserved first and last residue. Fields, in order: D gene, V gene, clone size, J gene, CDR3 protein, CDR3 DNA. A D gene is named only where the DNA matches it firmly. Size is omitted from some rows. Given values are once, few, many or a class for expanded clones.

d_gene: -
v_gene: TRBV3-1
abundance: few
j_gene: TRBJ1-2
CDR3aa: CASSQGGSGIYGYTF
CDR3nt: TGTGCCAGCAGCCAAGGAGGTTCGGGCATCTATGGCTACACCTTC

d_gene: TRBD2
v_gene: TRBV12-3/TRBV12-4
abundance: -
j_gene: TRBJ2-1
CDR3aa: CASSLWGGGADNEQFF
CDR3nt: TGTGCCAGCAGTTTATGGGGCGGGGGGGCCGACAATGAGCAGTTCTTC

d_gene: -
v_gene: TRBV7-2
abundance: -
j_gene: TRBJ2-2
CDR3aa: CASSLGSGELFF
CDR3nt: TGTGCCAGCAGCTTAGGGTCCGGGGAGCTGTTTTTT

d_gene: -
v_gene: TRBV6-5
abundance: -
j_gene: TRBJ1-2
CDR3aa: CASSRTQLDYGYTF
CDR3nt: TGTGCCAGCAGTCGGACCCAGCTAGACTATGGCTACACCTTC

d_gene: TRBD1
v_gene: TRBV7-8
abundance: many
j_gene: TRBJ2-3
CDR3aa: CASSLGQGRGTDTQYF
CDR3nt: TGTGCCAGCAGCTTGGGACAGGGGAGGGGAACAGATACGCAGTATTTT

d_gene: -
v_gene: TRBV3-1
abundance: -
j_gene: TRBJ2-1
CDR3aa: CASSQSDLAYSYNEQFF
CDR3nt: TGTGCCAGCAGCCAATCGGACTTGGCCTACTCCTACAATGAGCAGTTCTTC

d_gene: TRBD1
v_gene: TRBV7-3
abundance: many
j_gene: TRBJ2-5
CDR3aa: CASSGGQGETQYF
CDR3nt: TGTGCCAGCAGCGGTGGACAGGGAGAGACCCAGTACTTC

d_gene: TRBD2
v_gene: TRBV3-1
abundance: -
j_gene: TRBJ2-1
CDR3aa: CASSQVTGLAGGYNEQFF
CDR3nt: TGTGCCAGCAGCCAAGTGACGGGACTAGCGGGGGGTTACAATGAGCAGTTCTTC

d_gene: TRBD2
v_gene: TRBV12-3/TRBV12-4
abundance: medium-sized
j_gene: TRBJ2-5
CDR3aa: CASSGLAVDQETQYF
CDR3nt: TGTGCCAGCAGCGGACTAGCGGTGGACCAAGAGACCCAGTACTTC

d_gene: TRBD2
v_gene: TRBV20-1
abundance: -
j_gene: TRBJ2-5
CDR3aa: CSASEGLAGYPGETQYF
CDR3nt: TGCAGTGCTAGCGAAGGACTAGCGGGGTACCCCGGAGAGACCCAGTACTTC

d_gene: -
v_gene: TRBV5-1
abundance: few
j_gene: TRBJ1-4
CDR3aa: CASSLGQDEKLFF
CDR3nt: TGCGCCAGCAGCTTGGGACAGGATGAAAAACTGTTTTTT

d_gene: -
v_gene: TRBV6-1
abundance: -
j_gene: TRBJ1-5
CDR3aa: CASGIVRDQPQHF
CDR3nt: TGTGCCAGCGGAATCGTTCGCGATCAGCCCCAGCATTTT

d_gene: -
v_gene: TRBV30
abundance: -
j_gene: TRBJ2-3
CDR3aa: CAESLADTQYF
CDR3nt: TGTGCCGAATCCCTAGCAGATACGCAGTATTTT

d_gene: -
v_gene: TRBV12-3/TRBV12-4
abundance: -
j_gene: TRBJ1-1
CDR3aa: CASIGGALMNTEAFF
CDR3nt: TGTGCCAGCATCGGGGGGGCCCTGATGAACACTGAAGCTTTCTTT

d_gene: TRBD1
v_gene: TRBV11-2
abundance: -
j_gene: TRBJ2-7
CDR3aa: CASSLGTGGPRSEQYF
CDR3nt: TGTGCCAGCAGCTTGGGGACAGGGGGCCCTCGAAGCGAGCAGTACTTC

d_gene: -
v_gene: TRBV7-3
abundance: -
j_gene: TRBJ1-2
CDR3aa: CANSWDYGYTF
CDR3nt: TGTGCCAACAGCTGGGACTATGGCTACACCTTC

d_gene: TRBD2
v_gene: TRBV7-2
abundance: few
j_gene: TRBJ2-5
CDR3aa: CASSFSGGRETQYF
CDR3nt: TGTGCCAGCAGCTTCAGCGGGGGAAGAGAGACCCAGTACTTC

d_gene: -
v_gene: TRBV25-1
abundance: once
j_gene: TRBJ2-3
CDR3aa: CASSEGTGMASDTQYF
CDR3nt: TGTGCCAGCAGCGAGGGTACAGGGATGGCTTCAGATACGCAGTATTTT

d_gene: -
v_gene: TRBV6-6
abundance: few
j_gene: TRBJ1-4
CDR3aa: CASSSPSGEKLFF
CDR3nt: TGTGCCAGCAGTTCCCCGTCCGGAGAAAAACTGTTTTTT

d_gene: TRBD1
v_gene: TRBV29-1
abundance: few
j_gene: TRBJ1-4
CDR3aa: CSVIGRTGENEKLFF
CDR3nt: TGCAGCGTTATAGGGCGGACAGGAGAGAATGAAAAACTGTTTTTT

d_gene: TRBD1
v_gene: TRBV12-3/TRBV12-4
abundance: -
j_gene: TRBJ1-1
CDR3aa: CASRETGGQEAFF
CDR3nt: TGTGCCAGCAGGGAGACAGGGGGCCAAGAAGCTTTCTTT

d_gene: -
v_gene: TRBV3-1
abundance: -
j_gene: TRBJ1-4
CDR3aa: CASSQPLRGFDEKLFF
CDR3nt: TGTGCCAGCAGCCAACCCCTGAGGGGCTTTGATGAAAAACTGTTTTTT

d_gene: -
v_gene: TRBV12-3/TRBV12-4
abundance: -
j_gene: TRBJ1-2
CDR3aa: CASSFSSREGYTF
CDR3nt: TGTGCCAGCAGTTTCTCCAGTCGTGAGGGCTACACCTTC

d_gene: -
v_gene: TRBV9
abundance: -
j_gene: TRBJ1-6
CDR3aa: CASSVVEGSPLHF
CDR3nt: TGTGCCAGCAGCGTAGTCGAGGGTTCACCCCTCCACTTT

d_gene: -
v_gene: TRBV12-3/TRBV12-4
abundance: few
j_gene: TRBJ1-1
CDR3aa: CASSSRFEAFF
CDR3nt: TGTGCCAGCAGTTCCCGGTTTGAAGCTTTCTTT

d_gene: -
v_gene: TRBV5-4
abundance: few
j_gene: TRBJ1-2
CDR3aa: CASSLAGISYGYTF
CDR3nt: TGTGCCAGCAGCTTGGCCGGGATTTCCTATGGCTACACCTTC

d_gene: TRBD2
v_gene: TRBV9
abundance: -
j_gene: TRBJ2-2
CDR3aa: CAGSVGTSGFTGELFF
CDR3nt: TGTGCCGGCAGCGTAGGGACTAGCGGATTCACCGGGGAGCTGTTTTTT

d_gene: -
v_gene: TRBV5-1
abundance: few
j_gene: TRBJ2-3
CDR3aa: CASRSYGDTQYF
CDR3nt: TGCGCCAGCAGGTCATATGGAGATACGCAGTATTTT

d_gene: -
v_gene: TRBV2
abundance: few
j_gene: TRBJ1-2
CDR3aa: CASRDNALNYGYTF
CDR3nt: TGTGCCAGCAGGGACAATGCCCTTAACTATGGCTACACCTTC